This T cell receptor beta chain was recorded in a study of shared clonotypes between healthy human individuals. Study findings and constraints: Clonotypes shared by all four donors outscored non-shared clonotypes in generation probability.

As for this clone: Its antigen remains unknown.

CDR3 length equals 17 residues. V was pared by 6 bases and J by 1 base, with 21 bases between. Germline lookup yields CDR1 MDHEN and CDR2 SYDVKM. Method: immunoSEQ multiplex PCR; TCRdb's copy keeps in-frame clones and lacks some. The repertoire holds more than 2 million clones, with just under 95% as singletons. Terminally differentiated effector memory CD45RA+ cells were left out of the naive CD8 fraction, which was CD45RO-negative and positively selected for CCR7. This chain joins TRBV28 and TRBJ2-5; possible D gene TRBD2, 6 bases. The sample taken for sequencing was naive CD8+ T cells from PBMCs. This sequence originates from a man between 18 and 35 years old in good health. Some clones in this sample may be carry-over from other donors' samples. DNA of the CDR3: TGTGCCAGCAGCTCCCCTCGGACGGGGGACGTCCAAGAGACCCAGTACTTC. Translation: CASSSPRTGDVQETQYF.